This TCR beta chain was obtained from a study of cytomegalovirus exposure and HLA in healthy donors. The PCR made use of 60 Vbeta and 13 Jbeta primers. Sequencing used immunoSEQ multiplex PCR; TCRdb keeps in-frame clones, though not all of them. The table shows 110,000 to 150,000 clones, with around four fifths occurring only once. Study-level findings and limits: In a later analysis, several top co-occurrence clusters appeared linked to parvovirus B19, influenza, CMV and Epstein-Barr virus. The only immune exposure information that was available was CMV serostatus.

In regard to this clone: No antigen is known for it.

The sequenced sample consisted of PBMCs. The sequence derives from a woman aged 60-70 years in good health and CMV-seropositive.

CDR3 bases: TGTGCCAGTAGTATCGAACAGGGCTACACTGAAGCTTTCTTT. Translated: CASSIEQGYTEAFF. The chain employs TRBV19 and TRBJ1-1; tentatively, D is TRBD1 (6 bases). From germline, CDR1 is LNHDA and CDR2 SQIVND (reference sequence). This CDR3 is 14 amino acids long. V was clipped by 3 bases and J by 3 bases, with 11 bases between them.